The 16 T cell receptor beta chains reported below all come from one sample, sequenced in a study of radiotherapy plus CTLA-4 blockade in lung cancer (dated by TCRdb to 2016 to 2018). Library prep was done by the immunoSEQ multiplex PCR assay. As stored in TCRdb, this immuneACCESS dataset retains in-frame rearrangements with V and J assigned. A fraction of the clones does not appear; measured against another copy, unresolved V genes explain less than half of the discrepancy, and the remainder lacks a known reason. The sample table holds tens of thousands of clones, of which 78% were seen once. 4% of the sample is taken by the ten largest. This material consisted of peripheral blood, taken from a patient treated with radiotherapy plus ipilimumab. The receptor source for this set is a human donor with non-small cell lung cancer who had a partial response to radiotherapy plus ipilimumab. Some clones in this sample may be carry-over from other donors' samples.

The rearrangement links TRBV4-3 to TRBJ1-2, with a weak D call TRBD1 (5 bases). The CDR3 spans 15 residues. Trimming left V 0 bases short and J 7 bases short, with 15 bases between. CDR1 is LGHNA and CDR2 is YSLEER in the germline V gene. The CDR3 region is CASSQDYRTRTGYTF. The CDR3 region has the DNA TGCGCCAGCAGCCAAGATTACAGGACACGGACTGGCTACACCTTC.

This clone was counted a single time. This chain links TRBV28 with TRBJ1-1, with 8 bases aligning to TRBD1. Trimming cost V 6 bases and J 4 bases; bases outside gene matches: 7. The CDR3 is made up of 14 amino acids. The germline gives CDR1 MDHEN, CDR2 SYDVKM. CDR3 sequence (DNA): TGTGCCAGCAGCCCCAACAGGGGGATCACTGAAGCTTTCTTT. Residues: CASSPNRGITEAFF. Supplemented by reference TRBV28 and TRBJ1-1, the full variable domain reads DVKVTQSSRYLVKRTGEKVFLECVQDMDHENMFWYRQDPGLGLRLIYFSYDVKMKEKGDIPEGYSVSREKKERFSLILESASTNQTSMYLCASSPNRGITEAFFGQGTRLTVV.

In DNA form, the CDR3 reads TGTGCCAGCAGCTTCGCAGTTGGGCCCTACGAGCAGTACTTC. As protein: CASSFAVGPYEQYF. V is TRBV7-2 and J is TRBJ2-7; D not resolved. In germline, CDR1 is SGHTA, CDR2 FQGNSA. CDR3 length: 14 residues. V gave up 3 bases and J gave up 2 bases, with 11 bases separating them.

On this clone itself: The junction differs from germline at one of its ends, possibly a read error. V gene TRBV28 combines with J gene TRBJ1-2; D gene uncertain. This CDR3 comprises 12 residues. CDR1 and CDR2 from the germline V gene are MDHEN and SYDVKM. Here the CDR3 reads CASNRQDYGCTF. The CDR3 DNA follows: TGTGCCAGCAATAGGCAGGACTATGGCTGCACCTTC.

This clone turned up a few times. CDR3 DNA sequence: TGTGCCAGCAGTTCCGGGACAGCTTATGAAAAACTGTTTTTT. Residues: CASSSGTAYEKLFF. V and J are TRBV6-5 and TRBJ1-4; TRBD1 agrees at 7 bases. Looked up from germline, CDR1 is MNHEY and CDR2 is SVGAGI. The ends lost 4 bases at V and 6 bases at J; junction bases unmatched: 5. CDR3 length equals 14 residues.

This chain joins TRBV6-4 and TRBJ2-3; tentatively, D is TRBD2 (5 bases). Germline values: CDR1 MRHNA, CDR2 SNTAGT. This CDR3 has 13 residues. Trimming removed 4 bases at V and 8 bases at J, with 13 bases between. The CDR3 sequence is CASSATSGGTQYF. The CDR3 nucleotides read TGTGCCAGCAGTGCTACGAGCGGTGGTACGCAGTATTTT.

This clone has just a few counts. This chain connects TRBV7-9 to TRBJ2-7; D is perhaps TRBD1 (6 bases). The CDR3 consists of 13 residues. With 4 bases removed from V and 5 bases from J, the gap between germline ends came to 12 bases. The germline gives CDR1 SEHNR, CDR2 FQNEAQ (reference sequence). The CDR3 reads CASSWTALNEQYF. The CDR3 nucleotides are TGTGCCAGCAGCTGGACAGCATTGAACGAGCAGTACTTC.

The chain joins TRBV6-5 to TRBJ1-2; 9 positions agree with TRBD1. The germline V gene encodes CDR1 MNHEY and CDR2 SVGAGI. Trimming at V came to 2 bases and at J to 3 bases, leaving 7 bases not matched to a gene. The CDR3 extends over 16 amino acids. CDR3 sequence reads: CASSYTGQGVDYGYTF. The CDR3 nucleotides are TGTGCCAGCAGTTACACGGGACAGGGTGTGGACTATGGCTACACCTTC.

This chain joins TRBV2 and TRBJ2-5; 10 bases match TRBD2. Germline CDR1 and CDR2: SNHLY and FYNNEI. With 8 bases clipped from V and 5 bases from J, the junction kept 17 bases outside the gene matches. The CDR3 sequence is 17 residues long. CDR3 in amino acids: CASRTWGSGRARETQYF. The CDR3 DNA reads TGTGCCAGCCGCACGTGGGGGAGCGGGAGGGCCCGGGAGACCCAGTACTTC.

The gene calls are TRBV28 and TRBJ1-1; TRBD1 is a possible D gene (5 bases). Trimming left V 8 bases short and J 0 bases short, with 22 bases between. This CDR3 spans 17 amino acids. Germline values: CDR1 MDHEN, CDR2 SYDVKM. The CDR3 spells CASPPTGGVILNTEAFF. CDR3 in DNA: TGTGCCAGCCCCCCCACGGGAGGGGTCATCTTGAACACTGAAGCTTTCTTT.

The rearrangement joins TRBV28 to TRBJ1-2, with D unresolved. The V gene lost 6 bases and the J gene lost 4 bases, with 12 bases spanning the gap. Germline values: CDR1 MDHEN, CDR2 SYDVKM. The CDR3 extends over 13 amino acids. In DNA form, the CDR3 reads TGTGCCAGCAGCCGCGGGTCGCGCTATGGCTACACCTTC. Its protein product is CASSRGSRYGYTF.

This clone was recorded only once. In DNA, the CDR3 is TGTGCCAGCAGTGACACAGGGCTCGGGCAAGCTGAAGCTTTCTTT. Residues: CASSDTGLGQAEAFF. This rearrangement joins TRBV28 to TRBJ1-1; TRBD1 is a possible D gene (6 bases). Looked up from germline, CDR1 is MDHEN and CDR2 is SYDVKM. The V end lost 5 bases, the J end lost 6 bases, and 19 bases lay between the germline ends. There are 15 residues in the CDR3. The full variable domain, completed using reference TRBV28 and TRBJ1-1, is DVKVTQSSRYLVKRTGEKVFLECVQDMDHENMFWYRQDPGLGLRLIYFSYDVKMKEKGDIPEGYSVSREKKERFSLILESASTNQTSMYLCASSDTGLGQAEAFFGQGTRLTVV.

The CDR3 coding sequence is TGTGCCAGCAGACCCTGGGGACTAGCGGGGGGGATTCGAAAAGATACGCAGTATTTT. Translated, it gives CASRPWGLAGGIRKDTQYF. The rearrangement links TRBV28 to TRBJ2-3; TRBD2 aligns across 16 bases. Germline loops: CDR1 MDHEN, CDR2 SYDVKM. Trimming removed 6 bases from V and 5 bases from J; junction bases left unmatched: 14. The CDR3 loop spans 19 amino acids.

In nucleotides, the CDR3 is TGCGCCAGCAGTGACTTTGGGCGGGAGGGCGTCAATGAGCAGTTCTTC. It translates to CASSDFGREGVNEQFF. The rearrangement uses TRBV10-1 and TRBJ2-1; 9 nucleotides agree with TRBD2. Trimming took 3 bases from V and 6 from J; bases not matched to a gene: 9. The V gene's germline CDR1 is WNHNN and CDR2 SYGVQD (reference sequence). The CDR3 runs to 16 residues.

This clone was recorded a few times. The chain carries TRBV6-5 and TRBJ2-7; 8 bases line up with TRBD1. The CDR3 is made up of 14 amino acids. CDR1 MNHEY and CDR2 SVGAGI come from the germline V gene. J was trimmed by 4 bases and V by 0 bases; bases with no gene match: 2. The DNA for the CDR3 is TGTGCCAGCAGTTACTCCTGGACAGGGTACGAGCAGTACTTC. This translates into CASSYSWTGYEQYF.

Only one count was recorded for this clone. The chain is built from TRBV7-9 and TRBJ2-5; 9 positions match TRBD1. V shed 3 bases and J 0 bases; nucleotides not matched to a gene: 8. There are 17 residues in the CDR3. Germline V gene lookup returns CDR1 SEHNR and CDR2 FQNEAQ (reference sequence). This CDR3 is CASSFGRTGANQETQYF. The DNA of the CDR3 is TGTGCCAGCAGCTTTGGAAGGACAGGGGCTAACCAAGAGACCCAGTACTTC.